This T cell receptor beta chain was identified in a study of monozygotic twins with inflammatory bowel disease. Regarding the study as a whole: The study found lower TCRbeta diversity (inverse Simpson) in IBD patients than in healthy co-twins. Reduced clonotype sharing with other individuals was observed in IBD patients relative to healthy twins, especially with disease activity.

TCRdb reprocessed the 5' RACE reads and stores each CDR3 protein as one record, lacking DNA. Recorded for this sample: fewer than 550,000 distinct CDR3 sequences. A remark on this clonotype: Its antigen is unknown.

Germline assignment: CDR1 KGHSH and CDR2 LQKENI. This CDR3 has 15 residues. The sequence derives from a human donor with ulcerative colitis or Crohn's disease, or a healthy co-twin of an affected twin (not recorded which). This chain connects TRBV18 to TRBJ2-5; there is no DNA to check the TCRdb D call of TRBD2. Material for sequencing was blood. CDR3 sequence reads: CASSPNTGLSETQYF.